The TCR beta chain described here comes from a study of Ad26.COV2.S vaccination and SARS-CoV-2 variants. Across the whole study: Ad26.COV2.S was injected intramuscularly once or twice, 56 days apart. Study-wide results and caveats: Greater spike-specific TCR breadth was seen in vaccine recipients than in placebo recipients. Placebo recipients and vaccine recipients were similar in non-spike TCR breadth.

CDR1 and CDR2 from the germline V gene are MDHEN and SYDVKM. V lost 4 bases, J lost 0 bases, and 10 bases stayed unmatched. This CDR3 has 19 amino acids. The protocol was immunoSEQ multiplex PCR, while the TCRdb copy is restricted to in-frame clones and leaves out a portion. Among 440,000 or so clones, about 88% were seen once, and the ten largest hold 1.5% to 2%. Comments on this clone: Its specificity is unknown.

Treatment specified: some 20 received Ad26.COV2.S at low or high dose, single or two shots; 5 received placebo; per-sample allocation not given. Repertoires come from day 63 after the first vaccine or placebo injection. An Ad26 vector was used to express Wuhan-strain SARS-CoV-2 spike as the vaccine. The chain couples TRBV28 to TRBJ1-5, with 12 bases lining up with TRBD1. The clonotype comes from a person between 18 and 59 years old who received the Ad26.COV2.S COVID-19 vaccine or a placebo. The input for sequencing was peripheral blood, taken in a trial of Ad26.COV2.S vaccine versus placebo. Here the CDR3 reads CASSSPGQGALYSNQPQHF. Here the CDR3 DNA reads TGTGCCAGCAGTTCACCGGGACAGGGGGCCCTCTATAGCAATCAGCCCCAGCATTTT. The whole variable domain, filled in from reference TRBV28 and TRBJ1-5, reads DVKVTQSSRYLVKRTGEKVFLECVQDMDHENMFWYRQDPGLGLRLIYFSYDVKMKEKGDIPEGYSVSREKKERFSLILESASTNQTSMYLCASSSPGQGALYSNQPQHFGDGTRLSIL.